This T cell receptor (beta chain) was identified in a study of T cells in Graves' hyperthyroidism and ophthalmopathy. Background on the study: Peripheral blood was acquired at first diagnosis, ahead of any therapy whatsoever.

The sample holds a few counts of this clonotype. Its cognate antigen is unknown. The CDR3 regions of TCR beta were amplified from RNA transcripts. In the first-round RT-PCR of the TCR CDR3, the HTBI primer set was used. From the multiplex PCR reads, TCRdb called clonotypes with MiXCR, one entry per CDR3 protein. The sample has 250,000 to 300,000 distinct CDR3 sequences, approximately 15% seen once. Study results and limitations: The model identified upcoming ophthalmopathy a median 6.5 months ahead of onset. Most expanded thyroid clonotypes above 0.001 recurred in blood.

Fresh 10 ml peripheral blood yielded PBMCs. This TCR derives from a woman aged 55 to 70 with Graves' ophthalmopathy. The material sequenced was blood.

CDR3: CASSLGSVDNEQFF. DNA of the CDR3: TGCGCCAGCAGCTTGGGGTCTGTGGACAATGAGCAGTTCTTC. The chain joins TRBV5-1 to TRBJ2-1, with D unclear. Trimming removed 0 bases at V and 5 bases at J, with 9 bases between. The CDR3 sequence is 14 residues long. Looked up from germline, CDR1 is SGHRS and CDR2 is YFSETQ.